Presented here are 20 T cell receptor beta chains from one specimen sequenced in a study of monozygotic twins with inflammatory bowel disease. TCRdb reanalyzed the 5' RACE reads and collapses them to one entry per CDR3 protein, without DNA. This table holds 90,000 to 110,000 distinct CDR3 sequences. The sample was blood. These receptors originate from a human donor with ulcerative colitis or Crohn's disease, or a healthy co-twin of an affected twin (not recorded which).

This chain uses TRBV14 with TRBJ2-1; lacking DNA, the TRBD1 call made by TCRdb goes unchecked. The V gene's germline CDR1 is SGHDN and CDR2 FVKESK. The CDR3 has 14 residues. The CDR3 loop is CASSLMTDYNEQFF.

The gene calls are TRBV7-2 and TRBJ2-7; TCRdb gives TRBD1 as the D gene, but with no DNA this cannot be confirmed. The CDR3 is 15 residues long. Germline loops: CDR1 SGHTA, CDR2 FQGNSA. The CDR3 sequence is CASSLAFGGSYEQYF.

The chain has TRBV5-1 and TRBJ2-1; the D call of TRBD2 rests on TCRdb alone, since no DNA is present to check it. The CDR3 loop spans 18 amino acids. Per germline, CDR1 SGHRS and CDR2 YFSETQ. The CDR3 here is CASMEGLAGGLSYNEQFF.

The chain is built from TRBV7-9 and TRBJ2-7; with no DNA, the TCRdb D assignment of TRBD1 cannot be verified. The CDR3 runs to 15 residues. Germline V gene data show CDR1 as SEHNR and CDR2 as FQNEAQ (reference sequence). The CDR3 sequence is CASSFNRGLPYEQYF.

This chain joins TRBV5-6 and TRBJ2-3; the D gene TCRdb calls, TRBD1, cannot be checked with no DNA. The CDR3 is 16 amino acids. CDR1 and CDR2 (germline): SGHDT, YYEEEE. The CDR3 region is CASSFPGQGNADTQYF.

CDR3 amino acids: CASSKGPYGETQYF. This chain links TRBV7-7 with TRBJ2-5. The CDR3 is 14 residues long. Germline CDR1 reads SSHAT; CDR2 reads FNYEAQ (reference sequence).

The chain recombines TRBV5-4 with TRBJ1-3; TCRdb indicates TRBD1, and absent DNA this call remains unverified. This CDR3 is 17 amino acids long. Germline-derived CDR1 and CDR2 are SGHNT and YYREEE (reference sequence). The CDR3 region is CASSRRTGWRFGNTIYF.

The chain is built from TRBV7-2 and TRBJ2-7; the TCRdb call, TRBD2, lacks DNA for checking. The germline V gene encodes CDR1 SGHTA and CDR2 FQGNSA. CDR3 length: 13 residues. CDR3 region: CASSSDEGYEQYF.

The rearrangement links TRBV5-1 to TRBJ1-6; without DNA, the TCRdb call of TRBD1 cannot be checked. This CDR3 is built from 16 residues. CDR1 is SGHRS, CDR2 YFSETQ, per germline. This CDR3 reads CASSKLQGNHNSPLHF.

The V gene is TRBV9, the J gene TRBJ2-1; with no DNA, the TCRdb D assignment of TRBD2 cannot be verified. Germline V gene sequence: CDR1 SGDLS, CDR2 YYNGEE. The CDR3 is 17 amino acids. CDR3 sequence: CASSFSSSGGAYNEQFF.

The rearrangement uses TRBV9 and TRBJ2-1; absent DNA, TCRdb's TRBD2 call cannot be checked. Germline lookup yields CDR1 SGDLS and CDR2 YYNGEE. This CDR3 is built from 15 residues. The CDR3 is CASSILAGGPDEQFF.

The chain combines TRBV10-3 with TRBJ1-1; TCRdb designates TRBD1, a call that cannot be tested without DNA. Germline V gene data show CDR1 as ENHRY and CDR2 as SYGVKD. This CDR3 region has 15 residues. CDR3: CAISHSGTGNTEAFF.

CDR3 region: CSARDPVLASYNEQFF. This chain links TRBV20-1 with TRBJ2-1. CDR1 is DFQATT and CDR2 is SNEGSKA in the germline V gene (reference sequence). The CDR3 is made up of 16 amino acids.

V gene TRBV20-1 combines with J gene TRBJ2-4; TCRdb returns TRBD1, unconfirmable since there is no DNA. From germline, CDR1 is DFQATT and CDR2 SNEGSKA (reference sequence). This CDR3 region has 14 residues. The CDR3: CSASGRGTKNIQYF.

J is TRBJ2-1 and V is TRBV24-1; the D call from TCRdb, TRBD2, cannot be confirmed without DNA. The germline V gene encodes CDR1 KGHDR and CDR2 SFDVKD. The CDR3 covers 15 residues. This chain's CDR3 is CASLPLADFPAEQFF.

J is TRBJ2-3 and V is TRBV27; TCRdb lists TRBD2, though no DNA is available to test this call. CDR3 length equals 16 residues. CDR1 and CDR2 from the germline V gene are MNHEY and SMNVEV (reference sequence). The CDR3 sequence is CASSIPSSGAVGTQYF.

The chain carries TRBV15 and TRBJ2-5; TCRdb indicates TRBD1, and absent DNA this call remains unverified. Germline V gene sequence: CDR1 LNHNV, CDR2 YYDKDF (reference sequence). CDR3 length equals 17 residues. CDR3 protein: CATSRMPGTGEQETQYF.

J is TRBJ2-1 and V is TRBV10-3. Germline V gives CDR1 ENHRY, CDR2 SYGVKD. The CDR3 is 14 residues long. The CDR3 loop reads CAISYEQSYNEQFF.

This chain joins TRBV27 and TRBJ2-1; TCRdb's D call, TRBD2, is unchecked because there is no DNA. The V gene's germline CDR1 is MNHEY and CDR2 SMNVEV (reference sequence). This CDR3 comprises 15 residues. The CDR3 spells CASSLGLAGGREQFF.

This sequence joins TRBV5-6 and TRBJ2-7; lacking DNA, the TRBD2 call made by TCRdb goes unchecked. Germline CDR1 reads SGHDT; CDR2 reads YYEEEE. There are 13 residues in the CDR3. CDR3 sequence reads: CASSTLGGSEQYF.